This record covers a single T cell receptor (beta chain). Clones were sequenced by immunoSEQ multiplex PCR, and TCRdb holds only the in-frame ones, with some missing. The sample has more than 120,000 clones, more than 75% seen once. The source of the sample is a study of blood T cell repertoires in COVID-19. Study information: The analysed material was cDNA or gDNA that came from T cells, B-cell-depleted T cells, or PBMCs.

Germline-derived CDR1 and CDR2 are SGHTA and FQGTGA. V dropped 3 bases and J dropped 4; count of bases not matched to a gene: 11. The CDR3 extends over 17 amino acids. The genes are TRBV7-3 and TRBJ2-2; 7 bases are a match to TRBD2. The receptor was derived from a human donor with acute or convalescent COVID-19. The donor label of this sample is uncertain. Sequences were obtained from peripheral blood. As DNA, the CDR3 is TGTGCCAGCAGCTTCCACTCAGGCGGGAGCGGCACCGGGGAGCTGTTTTTT. It translates to CASSFHSGGSGTGELFF.